This entry describes one TCR beta chain. Its antigen is still unknown. No base quality information exists; no much larger clone differs at one position. The data derive from a study of PD-1 blockade in classical Hodgkin lymphoma (dated by TCRdb to about 2020). With respect to the entire study: Nivolumab dosing was 3 mg/kg intravenously every 2 weeks, continuing until either disease progression or unacceptable toxicity. To define a peripheral blood immune signature of response to PD-1 blockade in classical Hodgkin lymphoma, the study combined TCR beta sequencing with CyTOF. Beyond this particular receptor, the publication reports: Patients starting nivolumab less than 1 year after ASCT had lower diversity and were excluded from later analyses to avoid confounding by immune reconstitution. The study was limited to a single clinical trial cohort, and causes of repertoire differences, possibly disease activity or prior therapy, remained undefined. Baseline diversity similar to that of newly diagnosed patients was observed in trial patients achieving complete response, whereas significantly lower diversity was observed in partial responders and progressors. Newly diagnosed patients were reported to have lower baseline TCR diversity than healthy donors, and relapsed/refractory patients were reported to have lower baseline TCR diversity still. A significant rise by C4D1 was seen in CD4+ but not CD8+ TCR diversity (p=0.0027 vs p=0.16), with the rise being most apparent in complete responders (p=0.02).

The time point label on this specimen signifies: cycle 4 day 1 (C4D1), after six to seven weeks of nivolumab. All trial patients had relapsed after autologous stem cell transplantation, with cohorts A, B and C differing in prior brentuximab vedotin exposure. A total of roughly 57 patients with relapsed/refractory classical Hodgkin lymphoma made up the trial cohort, and each patient's best overall response was complete response, partial response or progressive disease. In the multi-cohort phase II CheckMate 205 trial, trial patients received single-agent nivolumab. Best overall response was determined by an independent review committee according to the 2007 International Working Group response criteria. Trial PBMCs were collected just before the start of nivolumab (C1D1) and during therapy at cycle 2 day 1 and cycle 4 day 1. After peripheral blood was drawn into 8 mL Vacutainer Cell Preparation Tubes, PBMCs were isolated by centrifugation and then cryopreserved.

The Qiagen DNeasy kit was used to extract genomic DNA both from unsorted PBMCs and from the negatively selected CD4+ and CD8+ fractions. Amplification of TCR beta CDR3 regions was done by immunoSEQ multiplex PCR with primers that anneal to V and J segments. A synthetic immune receptor repertoire was used to minimize amplification bias, and any residual bias was removed computationally once sequencing was done. As for the original processing: Repertoire diversity was quantified as the Shannon entropy index using custom Python scripts. The unsorted, CD4+ and CD8+ repertoires were each analyzed separately, with the exception of combined analyses, where CD4+ and CD8+ sequences were merged in silico. Clonal expansion was defined as at least a 2-fold frequency increase after treatment relative to C1D1, with a pseudocount of 0.5 for undetected baseline clones. Clones with 0 or 1 copy at C1D1 were defined as singleton clones, while clones with 2 or more copies were defined as non-singleton clones. Clones expanded in unsorted samples were labelled as CD4+, CD8+ or unknown by matching protein sequences in sorted samples from the same patient. Wilcoxon tests on paired samples were used to test changes in diversity from C1D1 to C4D1. Not all clones reach the TCRdb copy of this immuneACCESS table, which keeps in-frame sequences only. Checked studies attribute under half of the gap to unresolved V genes and leave the rest unexplained. V and J calls plus clone size are reproduced from that table; the DNA served to infer D and trimming. This sample comprises 80,000 to 100,000 clones, roughly 91% of them detected only once. The ten most abundant clones make up 1.5% to 2.5% of the sample.

CDR1 and CDR2, per the germline V gene, are SNHLY and FYNNEI. The CDR3 contains 12 residues, cysteine and phenylalanine counted. Left in the record is the CDR3 DNA by itself, 36 bases read in frame from the first base. V and J lose 4 bases and 5 bases, and a span of 7 bases separates them. The TCR sequence derives from a human donor with classical Hodgkin lymphoma. The sample in question was peripheral blood mononuclear cells (PBMCs), obtained before the fourth cycle of nivolumab. The chain joins TRBV2 to TRBJ2-3; the D gene identity is not certain. The sequence in DNA is TGTGCCAGCAGTGTAACAGAAGATACGCAGTATTTT. This gives the protein CASSVTEDTQYF.